This T cell receptor beta chain was found in a study of T-cell memory formation after mild COVID-19. This clonotype has ten or more counts. The CDR3 is 11 residues long. V gave up 1 base and J gave up 5 bases, with 2 bases separating them. Looked up from germline, CDR1 is SNHLY and CDR2 is FYNNEI. MiXCR, run by TCRdb on the 5' RACE reads, gives a single entry per CDR3 protein. The table records 100,000 to 130,000 distinct CDR3 sequences, over 15% of them present only once. The receptor's source is a man aged 18 to 30 who had mild COVID-19 (a few samples of this study predate the infection). Cell type and time point are not known. The sequencing sample was made of PBMCs or a T cell subset sorted from them (not recorded which). The chain combines TRBV2 with TRBJ2-5, with D unresolved. The CDR3 reads CASSEEETQYF. The CDR3 nucleotides are TGTGCCAGCAGTGAAGAGGAGACCCAGTACTTC. The variable domain in full, with the rest retrieved from reference TRBV2 and TRBJ2-5, is EPEVTQTPSHQVTQMGQEVILRCVPISNHLYFYWYRQILGQKVEFLVSFYNNEISEKSEIFDDQFSVERPDGSNFTLKIRSTKLEDSAMYFCASSEEETQYFGPGTRLLVL.